This T cell receptor (beta chain) emerged from a study of control samples from healthy donors and cancer patients. This clone was counted a few times. Data came from immunoSEQ multiplex PCR; TCRdb stores just in-frame clones and leaves some out. The table shows about 140,000 clones, with roughly 92% occurring only once. Germline V gene data show CDR1 as MRHNA and CDR2 as SNTAGT. This CDR3 is built from 16 residues. V lost 3 bases and J lost 5; bases outside the gene matches: 7. The source of this sequence is a man aged 25-45 years in good health. This sequence joins TRBV6-4 and TRBJ2-3; 11 nucleotides match TRBD2. Sequencing was done on a sample of blood. CDR3 region: CASSEIAGGPEDTQYF. The CDR3 DNA follows: TGTGCCAGCAGTGAAATAGCGGGAGGGCCGGAAGATACGCAGTATTTT.